Listed below are T cell receptor beta chains from one sample, sequenced in a study of T cells in Graves' hyperthyroidism and ophthalmopathy. TCRdb fed the multiplex PCR reads into MiXCR, producing one record per CDR3 protein. Among about 380,000 distinct CDR3 sequences listed, about 15% were seen once. Input material: blood. The receptors were gathered from a woman aged 60-75 years with Graves' hyperthyroidism. CDR3s include the opening cysteine and the closing phenylalanine or tryptophan. A D gene is named only where the DNA matches it firmly. Clone size appears in some rows only: once, few, many, or a class for an expanded clone.

V gene	D gene	J gene	clone size	CDR3 protein	CDR3 DNA
TRBV30	.	TRBJ2-3	few	CAYDYLRGTDTQYF	TGTGCCTACGACTACTTGAGAGGTACAGATACGCAGTATTTT
TRBV10-3	.	TRBJ1-2	many	CAIQIADYGYTF	TGTGCCATCCAGATCGCAGACTATGGCTACACCTTC
TRBV3-1	TRBD1	TRBJ1-6	many	CASSLPGTDNSPLHF	TGTGCCAGCAGCCTCCCCGGGACAGATAATTCACCCCTCCACTTT
TRBV20-1	TRBD2	TRBJ2-1	many	CSASNGLVNEQFF	TGCAGTGCTAGTAATGGACTAGTCAATGAGCAGTTCTTC
TRBV3-1	TRBD2	TRBJ2-1	many	CASSRGGSYNEQFF	TGTGCCAGCAGCCGCGGGGGCTCCTACAATGAGCAGTTCTTC
TRBV9	TRBD2	TRBJ2-1	many	CASSVDVGRVGNEQFF	TGTGCCAGCAGCGTAGACGTCGGGAGGGTCGGCAATGAGCAGTTCTTC
TRBV2	TRBD1	TRBJ1-4	few	CASRPGQDGPPTEKLFF	TGTGCCAGCAGACCGGGACAGGACGGACCACCGACTGAAAAACTGTTTTTT
TRBV7-8	TRBD1	TRBJ2-1	many	CASSLGDRGRYNEQFF	TGTGCCAGCAGCTTAGGGGACAGGGGACGGTACAATGAGCAGTTCTTC
TRBV12-3/TRBV12-4	TRBD1	TRBJ2-4	many	CASRGQGLNIQYF	TGTGCCAGCAGGGGACAGGGGTTGAACATTCAGTACTTC
TRBV11-3	.	TRBJ2-2	.	CASSLFIPGELFF	TGTGCCAGCAGCTTATTCATTCCCGGGGAGCTGTTTTTT
TRBV27	.	TRBJ2-7	many	CASSPRFPYEQYF	TGTGCCAGCAGTCCGAGATTCCCCTACGAGCAGTACTTC
TRBV7-9	.	TRBJ2-7	many	CASSLELSYEQYF	TGTGCCAGCAGCTTAGAACTTTCCTACGAGCAGTACTTC
TRBV7-9	.	TRBJ1-2	.	CASRAQGYGPTWGYTF	TGTGCCAGCAGAGCCCAGGGGTATGGTCCCACTTGGGGCTACACCTTC
TRBV28	TRBD1	TRBJ2-6	.	CASRRTGGTGANVLTF	TGTGCCAGCCGCAGGACAGGGGGAACTGGGGCCAACGTCCTGACTTTC
TRBV7-2	.	TRBJ2-2	few	CASSVGLTTNTGELFF	TGTGCCAGCAGCGTGGGACTCACCACGAACACCGGGGAGCTGTTTTTT
TRBV29-1	TRBD2	TRBJ2-1	.	CGVEGLADEQFF	TGCGGCGTTGAAGGGCTAGCGGATGAGCAGTTCTTC
TRBV12-3/TRBV12-4	.	TRBJ2-3	many	CASSLGSLGTDSTDTQYF	TGTGCCAGCAGTTTAGGGAGCTTAGGGACTGATAGCACAGATACGCAGTATTTT
TRBV7-8	.	TRBJ2-7	many	CASSLGTSRLGEQYF	TGTGCCAGCAGCTTAGGGACTTCCAGGCTGGGCGAGCAGTACTTC
TRBV4-2	TRBD1	TRBJ2-7	few	CASSLDREYEQYF	TGTGCCAGCAGCCTGGACAGGGAATACGAGCAGTACTTC
TRBV7-9	.	TRBJ1-5	many	CASSLQGTRQPQHF	TGTGCCAGCAGCTTACAGGGAACTCGTCAGCCCCAGCATTTT
TRBV7-3	.	TRBJ1-2	many	CASSLTGGSGGGYTF	TGTGCCAGCAGCTTAACTGGAGGTAGTGGAGGTGGCTACACCTTC
TRBV6-5	.	TRBJ2-5	many	CASSYSDNQETQYF	TGTGCCAGCAGTTACTCGGACAACCAAGAGACCCAGTACTTC
TRBV6-5	.	TRBJ2-2	many	CASSYVSVTTGELFF	TGTGCCAGCAGTTACGTTAGCGTGACCACCGGGGAGCTGTTTTTT
TRBV7-8	.	TRBJ1-4	few	CASSLAAAVLGGLEKLFF	TGTGCCAGCAGCTTAGCCGCGGCGGTGCTTGGGGGCCTTGAAAAACTGTTTTTT
TRBV11-2	.	TRBJ2-3	many	CASSIPVGGDTDTQYF	TGTGCCAGCAGCATTCCCGTTGGGGGAGACACAGATACGCAGTATTTT
TRBV18	TRBD2	TRBJ2-7	many	CASSLGSGGYEQYF	TGTGCCAGCTCACTCGGGTCGGGGGGCTACGAGCAGTACTTC
TRBV15	TRBD2	TRBJ2-7	.	CATSRVAGGPYEQYF	TGTGCCACCAGCAGAGTAGCGGGAGGGCCCTACGAGCAGTACTTC
TRBV10-2	.	TRBJ1-5	.	CASSESRGLKPQHF	TGCGCCAGCAGTGAGTCGAGAGGTCTAAAGCCCCAGCATTTT
TRBV10-3	.	TRBJ1-1	many	CAISEFGSQNTEAFF	TGTGCCATCAGTGAGTTCGGGTCCCAGAACACTGAAGCTTTCTTT
TRBV12-3/TRBV12-4	TRBD1	TRBJ2-7	many	CASTTDRVYEQYF	TGTGCCAGCACCACCGACAGGGTCTACGAGCAGTACTTC
TRBV5-1	.	TRBJ1-1	.	CASSLGGGESTEAFF	TGCGCCAGCAGCTTGGGGGGAGGGGAAAGCACTGAAGCTTTCTTT
TRBV7-9	.	TRBJ2-7	many	CASSFSRYEQYF	TGTGCCAGCAGCTTTTCGCGCTACGAGCAGTACTTC
TRBV6-1	.	TRBJ1-4	.	CASRTEDNEKLFF	TGTGCCAGCAGGACGGAGGATAATGAAAAACTGTTTTTT
TRBV29-1	.	TRBJ2-3	few	CSVAEGTDTQYF	TGCAGCGTGGCGGAGGGCACAGATACGCAGTATTTT
TRBV7-2	.	TRBJ1-1	.	CASSLDTGLTEAFF	TGTGCCAGCAGCTTAGACACAGGGCTCACTGAAGCTTTCTTT
TRBV28	.	TRBJ1-1	many	CATVQGSTEAFF	TGTGCCACGGTACAGGGAAGCACTGAAGCTTTCTTT
TRBV6-1	TRBD1	TRBJ1-4	many	CASSEWTGGREKLFF	TGTGCCAGCAGTGAATGGACAGGGGGCCGGGAAAAACTGTTTTTT
TRBV6-1	TRBD1	TRBJ2-3	many	CASRSGRGGPDTQYF	TGTGCCAGCAGGTCCGGACGAGGGGGCCCAGATACGCAGTATTTT
TRBV28	TRBD2	TRBJ2-3	.	CASSYPVTSGRVGDTQYF	TGTGCCAGCAGTTACCCGGTCACTAGCGGGAGGGTTGGAGATACGCAGTATTTT
TRBV28	TRBD1	TRBJ1-2	many	CASSLSPLQGNYGYTF	TGTGCCAGCAGTTTATCCCCCTTACAGGGGAACTATGGCTACACCTTC
TRBV27	TRBD1	TRBJ2-3	many	CASSFVWTGEQDTQYF	TGTGCCAGCAGTTTCGTTTGGACAGGGGAACAAGATACGCAGTATTTT
TRBV3-1	TRBD2	TRBJ2-7	many	CASSQGTSGRGIYEQYF	TGTGCCAGCAGCCAGGGGACTAGCGGGAGGGGTATCTACGAGCAGTACTTC
TRBV28	TRBD2	TRBJ2-1	.	CATAPVSGSSYNEQFF	TGTGCCACCGCTCCAGTTAGCGGGAGCTCCTACAATGAGCAGTTCTTC
TRBV5-1	.	TRBJ1-1	many	CASSSRGGRNTEAFF	TGCGCCAGCAGCTCCCGAGGGGGTCGAAACACTGAAGCTTTCTTT
TRBV5-1	TRBD2	TRBJ2-5	.	CASRFGTSGIQETQYF	TGCGCCAGCAGATTCGGGACTAGCGGGATCCAAGAGACCCAGTACTTC
TRBV6-2/TRBV6-3	TRBD2	TRBJ2-7	many	CASSYSGTRLSYEQYF	TGTGCCAGCAGTTACTCGGGGACTAGGCTTTCTTACGAGCAGTACTTC
TRBV18	.	TRBJ1-2	.	CASSPPVGRNYGYTF	TGTGCCAGCTCACCACCAGTAGGCAGAAACTATGGCTACACCTTC
TRBV10-3	TRBD1	TRBJ1-1	many	CAISESYGTGNTEAFF	TGTGCCATCAGTGAGTCGTACGGGACAGGGAACACTGAAGCTTTCTTT
TRBV2	TRBD2	TRBJ2-7	many	CASTGTSGPYEQYF	TGTGCCAGCACCGGGACTAGCGGACCCTACGAGCAGTACTTC
TRBV6-1	TRBD2	TRBJ2-3	many	CASKTGTSGPTWGTQYF	TGTGCCAGCAAGACCGGGACTAGCGGACCAACGTGGGGTACGCAGTATTTT
TRBV28	TRBD2	TRBJ2-3	many	CASLAGGSTDTQYF	TGTGCCAGCCTAGCGGGAGGGTCCACAGATACGCAGTATTTT
TRBV19	.	TRBJ2-5	many	CASSAIDSQETQYF	TGTGCCAGTAGTGCTATAGACAGCCAAGAGACCCAGTACTTC